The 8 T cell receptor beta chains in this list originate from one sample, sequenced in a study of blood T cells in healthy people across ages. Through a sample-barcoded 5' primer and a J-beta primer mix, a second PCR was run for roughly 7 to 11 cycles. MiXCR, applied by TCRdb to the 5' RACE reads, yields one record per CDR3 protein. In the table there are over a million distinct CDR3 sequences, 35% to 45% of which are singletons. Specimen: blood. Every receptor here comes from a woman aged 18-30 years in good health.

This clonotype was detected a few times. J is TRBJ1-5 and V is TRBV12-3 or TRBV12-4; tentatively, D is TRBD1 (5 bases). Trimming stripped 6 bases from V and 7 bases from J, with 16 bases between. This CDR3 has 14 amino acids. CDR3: CASRTGTRHQPQHF. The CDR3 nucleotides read TGTGCCAGCAGAACCGGGACCCGGCACCAGCCCCAGCATTTT.

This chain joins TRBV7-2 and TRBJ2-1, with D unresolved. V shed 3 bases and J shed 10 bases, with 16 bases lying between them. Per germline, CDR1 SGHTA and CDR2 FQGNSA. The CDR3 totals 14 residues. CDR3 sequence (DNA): TGTGCCAGCAGCTTGTCCTTGAGCGCCTACGAGCAGTTCTTC. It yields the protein CASSLSLSAYEQFF.

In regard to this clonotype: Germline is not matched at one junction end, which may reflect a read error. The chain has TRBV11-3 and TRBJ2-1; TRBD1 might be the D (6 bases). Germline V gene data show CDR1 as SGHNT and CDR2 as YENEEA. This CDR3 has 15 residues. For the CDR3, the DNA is TGTTCCAGCAGCTTAGACACGACAGGCTACAATGAGCAGTTCTTC. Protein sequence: CSSSLDTTGYNEQFF.

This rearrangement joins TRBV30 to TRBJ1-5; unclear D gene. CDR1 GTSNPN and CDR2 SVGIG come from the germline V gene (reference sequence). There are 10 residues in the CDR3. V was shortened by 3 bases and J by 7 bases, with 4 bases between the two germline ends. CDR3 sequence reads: CAWRGQPQHF. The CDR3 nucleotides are TGTGCCTGGAGGGGCCAGCCCCAGCATTTT.

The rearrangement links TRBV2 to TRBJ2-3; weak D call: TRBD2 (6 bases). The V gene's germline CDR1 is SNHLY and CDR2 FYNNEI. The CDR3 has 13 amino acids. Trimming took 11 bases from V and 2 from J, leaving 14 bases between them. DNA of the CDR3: TGTGCCGGCTCTAGCGAGAACACAGATACGCAGTATTTT. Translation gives CAGSSENTDTQYF.

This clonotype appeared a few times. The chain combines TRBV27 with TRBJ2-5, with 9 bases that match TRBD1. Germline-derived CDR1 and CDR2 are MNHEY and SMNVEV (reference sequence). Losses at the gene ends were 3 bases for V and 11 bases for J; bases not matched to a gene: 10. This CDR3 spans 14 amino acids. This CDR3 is CASSFRRDRVKQYF. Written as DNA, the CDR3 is TGTGCCAGCAGTTTTCGGCGGGACAGGGTAAAACAGTACTTC.

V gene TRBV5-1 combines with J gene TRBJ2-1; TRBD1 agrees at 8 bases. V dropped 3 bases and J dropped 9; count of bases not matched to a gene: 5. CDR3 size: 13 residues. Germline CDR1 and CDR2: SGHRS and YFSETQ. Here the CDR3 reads CASSSSTGGEQFF. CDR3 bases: TGCGCCAGCAGCTCATCCACAGGGGGTGAGCAGTTCTTC.

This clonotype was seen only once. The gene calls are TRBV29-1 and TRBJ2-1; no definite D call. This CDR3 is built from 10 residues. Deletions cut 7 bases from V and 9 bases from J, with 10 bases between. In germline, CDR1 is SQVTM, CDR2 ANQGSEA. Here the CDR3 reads CSGLDREQFF. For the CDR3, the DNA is TGCAGCGGTTTGGATCGTGAGCAGTTCTTC.